The entry below gives a single T cell receptor (beta chain) sequence along with its context. The CDR3 has 18 residues. V was clipped by 0 bases and J by 1 base; unmatched bases: 8. Germline loops: CDR1 MNHEY, CDR2 SVGEGT. Authors' processing steps: Cell counts per sample came from amplifying reference gene primers. Assay used: immunoSEQ multiplex PCR; TCRdb lists only in-frame clones, some missing. V, J and clone size are those of that table, while D and trimming were read from the DNA. The sample has some 100,000 clones, roughly 91% seen once. The data derive from a study of blood T cell repertoires in COVID-19. About the research overall: Acute and convalescent COVID-19 samples came from the United States, Italy and Spain. T cells, B-cell-depleted T cells, or PBMCs supplied cDNA or gDNA.

This sequence was found in a human donor with acute or convalescent COVID-19. The donor label of this sample is uncertain. Sequencing used peripheral blood. This chain links TRBV6-2 or TRBV6-3 with TRBJ2-2; TRBD1 matches 7 bases. The chain's CDR3 is CASSYSRGLIGNTGELFF. The CDR3 DNA reads TGTGCCAGCAGTTACTCTAGGGGGCTTATTGGGAACACCGGGGAGCTGTTTTTT.